Sequencing of this T cell receptor (beta chain) was carried out in a study of CDR3 diversity in severe acne. TCRdb analysed the PCR reads with MiXCR anew, one entry per CDR3 protein. In the table there are more than 80,000 distinct CDR3 sequences, approximately 49% of which are singletons. This clonotype was observed at least ten times. Germline assignment: CDR1 DFQATT and CDR2 SNEGSKA (reference sequence). CDR3 size: 14 residues. V lost 6 bases and J 3 bases, leaving 17 bases between the germline ends. The rearrangement links TRBV20-1 to TRBJ1-1; the D gene is possibly TRBD1 (6 bases). Sequencing used blood. The clonotype was recovered from a male donor with severe acne vulgaris. The CDR3 is CSAHNWGHYTEAFF. The CDR3 nucleotides are TGCAGTGCGCACAACTGGGGACATTACACTGAAGCTTTCTTT.